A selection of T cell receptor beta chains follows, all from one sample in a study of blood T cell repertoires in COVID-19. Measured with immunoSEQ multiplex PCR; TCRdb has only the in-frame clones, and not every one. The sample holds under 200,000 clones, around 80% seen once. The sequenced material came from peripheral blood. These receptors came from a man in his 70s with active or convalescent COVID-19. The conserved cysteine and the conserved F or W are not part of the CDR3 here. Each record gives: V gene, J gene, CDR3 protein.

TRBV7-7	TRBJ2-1	ASSSGGGMGNEQF
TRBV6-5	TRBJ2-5	ASSYRPIRGRETQY
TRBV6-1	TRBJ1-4	ASSEAGQGNEKLF
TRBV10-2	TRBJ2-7	ASSLARGAYEQY
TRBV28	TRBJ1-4	ASSDGGESNEKLF
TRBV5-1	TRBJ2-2	ASSLITTGRTGELF
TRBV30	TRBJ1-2	AWSVTGLRGGYT
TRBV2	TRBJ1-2	ASRPGQGTGYT
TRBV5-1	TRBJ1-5	ASSLDGRGNQPQH
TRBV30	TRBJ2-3	AWSTGQGPDTQY
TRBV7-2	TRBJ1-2	ASSLDRGAYGYT
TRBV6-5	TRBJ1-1	ASNKQVGVTEAF
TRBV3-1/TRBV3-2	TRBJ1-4	ASSRSIDEKLF
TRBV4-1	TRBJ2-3	ASSHRGLSGGRTDTQY
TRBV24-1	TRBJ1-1	ATSDFSGAAF
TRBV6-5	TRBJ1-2	ASSFRQGADGYT
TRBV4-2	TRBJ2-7	ASSPSGGLYEQY
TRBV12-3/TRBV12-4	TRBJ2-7	ASSRGQNYEQY
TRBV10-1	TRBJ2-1	ASGGGLAKDEQF
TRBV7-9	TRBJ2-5	ASTPSGRPKTQY
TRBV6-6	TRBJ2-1	ASGLAGASNEQF
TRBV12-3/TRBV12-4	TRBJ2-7	ASSLDRDYEQY
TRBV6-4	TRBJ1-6	ASSDIFSSSSYNSPLH
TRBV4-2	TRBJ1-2	ASSQKESAGERGYT
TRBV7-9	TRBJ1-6	ASTPVGREAPLH
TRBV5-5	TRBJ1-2	ASSLSGESGYT
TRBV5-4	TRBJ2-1	ASSLGLAMNNEQF
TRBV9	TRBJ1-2	ASSVEGEGSYGYT
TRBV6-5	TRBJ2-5	ASSYSMLAGRETQY
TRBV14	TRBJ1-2	ASSQVGGGYT
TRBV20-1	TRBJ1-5	SASIPRGNQPQH
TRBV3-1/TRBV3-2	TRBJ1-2	ASSRGLGTDYGYT
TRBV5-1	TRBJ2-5	ASSLEGQGAWETQY
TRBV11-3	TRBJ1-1	ARSFDRITEAF
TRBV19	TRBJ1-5	ATKAALLPNQPQH
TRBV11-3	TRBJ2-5	ASSLTGGSETQY
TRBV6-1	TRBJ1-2	ASSEGGVGYT
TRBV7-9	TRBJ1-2	ASSLGTGRNYGYT
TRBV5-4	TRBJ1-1	ASSLDRGNTEAF
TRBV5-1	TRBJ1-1	ASSPTVATEAF
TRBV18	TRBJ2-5	ASSPLGRTGETQY
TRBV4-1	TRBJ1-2	ASSQDLVGTPYGYT
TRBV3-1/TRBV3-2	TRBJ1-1	ASSTRTGGYTEAF
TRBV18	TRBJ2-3	ASSPLRSTDTQY
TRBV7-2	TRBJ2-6	ASSSKGARGREGANVLT
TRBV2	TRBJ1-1	ASRKMEAGWEPPLNTEAF
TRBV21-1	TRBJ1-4	ASLSDNEKLF
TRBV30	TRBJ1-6	AWSVRAGAGSPLH
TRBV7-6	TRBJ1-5	ASSLGRQGLGNQPQH
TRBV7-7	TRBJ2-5	ASSYNRGAEETQY
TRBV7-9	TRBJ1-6	ASSSASSYNSPLH
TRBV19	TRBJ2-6	ASNGLDRGFLGSGANVLT
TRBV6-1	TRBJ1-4	ASSEAGTVGEKLF
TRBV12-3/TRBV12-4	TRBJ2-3	ASSSTSHTQY
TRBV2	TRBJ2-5	ASSGIIAGNQETQY
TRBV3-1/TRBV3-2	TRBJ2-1	ASSQGLAGAVEQF
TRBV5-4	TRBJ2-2	ASSSGTSGPTGELF
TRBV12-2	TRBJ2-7	ASRLAPTGSEQY
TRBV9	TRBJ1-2	ASSDIGGFRGYT
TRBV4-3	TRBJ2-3	ASSRDLESTDTQY